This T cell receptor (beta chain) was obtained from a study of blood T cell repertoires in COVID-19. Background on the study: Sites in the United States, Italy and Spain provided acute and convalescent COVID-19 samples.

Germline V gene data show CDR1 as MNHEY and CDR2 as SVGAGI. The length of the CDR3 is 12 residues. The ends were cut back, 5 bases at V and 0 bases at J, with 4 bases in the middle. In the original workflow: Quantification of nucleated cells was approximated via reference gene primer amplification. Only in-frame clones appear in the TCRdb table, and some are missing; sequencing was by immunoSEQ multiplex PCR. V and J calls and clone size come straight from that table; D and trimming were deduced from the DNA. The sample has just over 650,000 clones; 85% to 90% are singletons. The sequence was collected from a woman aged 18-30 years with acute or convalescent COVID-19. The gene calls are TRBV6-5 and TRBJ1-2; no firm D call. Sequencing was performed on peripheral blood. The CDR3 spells CASSRTNYGYTF. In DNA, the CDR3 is TGTGCCAGCAGTCGTACTAACTATGGCTACACCTTC.